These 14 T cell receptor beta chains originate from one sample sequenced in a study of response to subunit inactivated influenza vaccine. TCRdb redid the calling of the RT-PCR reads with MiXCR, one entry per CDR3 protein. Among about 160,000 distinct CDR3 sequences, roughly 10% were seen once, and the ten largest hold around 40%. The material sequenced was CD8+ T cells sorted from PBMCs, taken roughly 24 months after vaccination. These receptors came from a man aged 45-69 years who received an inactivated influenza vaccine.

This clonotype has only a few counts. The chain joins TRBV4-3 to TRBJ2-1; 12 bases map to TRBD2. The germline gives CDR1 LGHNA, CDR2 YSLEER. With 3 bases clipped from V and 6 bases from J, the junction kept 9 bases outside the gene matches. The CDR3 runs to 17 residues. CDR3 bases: TGCGCCAGCAGCCAGGGGTGGCTAGCGGGGGGGCCCAATGAGCAGTTCTTC. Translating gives CASSQGWLAGGPNEQFF.

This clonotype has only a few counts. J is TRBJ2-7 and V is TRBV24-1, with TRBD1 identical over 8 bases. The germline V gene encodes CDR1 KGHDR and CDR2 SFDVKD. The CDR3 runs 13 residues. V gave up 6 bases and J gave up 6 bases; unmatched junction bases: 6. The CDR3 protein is CATSQQGGIEQYF. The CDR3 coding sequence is TGTGCCACCAGTCAACAGGGGGGCATCGAGCAGTACTTC.

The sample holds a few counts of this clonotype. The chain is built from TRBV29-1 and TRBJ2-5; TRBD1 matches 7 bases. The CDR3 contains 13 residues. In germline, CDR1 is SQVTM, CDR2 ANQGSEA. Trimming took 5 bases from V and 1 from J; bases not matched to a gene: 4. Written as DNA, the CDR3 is TGCAGCGTTTACGGGACAGCCCAAGAGACCCAGTACTTC. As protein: CSVYGTAQETQYF.

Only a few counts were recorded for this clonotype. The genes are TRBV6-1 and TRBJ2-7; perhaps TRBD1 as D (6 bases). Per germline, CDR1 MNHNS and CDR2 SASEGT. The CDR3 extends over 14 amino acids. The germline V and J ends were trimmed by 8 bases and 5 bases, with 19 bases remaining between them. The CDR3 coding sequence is TGTGCCAGCGAGGAGTTTACAGGGAAGAACGAGCAGTACTTC. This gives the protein CASEEFTGKNEQYF.

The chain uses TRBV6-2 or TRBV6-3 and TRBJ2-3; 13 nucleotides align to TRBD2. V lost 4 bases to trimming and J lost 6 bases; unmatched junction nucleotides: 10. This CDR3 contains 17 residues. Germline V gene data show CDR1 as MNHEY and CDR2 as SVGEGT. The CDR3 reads CASSSLGLAGDPDTQYF. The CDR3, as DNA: TGTGCCAGCAGTTCTCTCGGACTAGCGGGAGACCCGGATACGCAGTATTTT.

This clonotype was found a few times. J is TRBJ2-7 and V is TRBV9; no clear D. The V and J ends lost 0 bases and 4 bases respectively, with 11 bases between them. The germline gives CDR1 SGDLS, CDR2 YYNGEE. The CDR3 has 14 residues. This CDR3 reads CASSVGRVNYEQYF. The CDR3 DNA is TGTGCCAGCAGCGTAGGCCGGGTAAATTACGAGCAGTACTTC. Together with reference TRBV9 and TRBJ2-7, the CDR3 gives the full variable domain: DSGVTQTPKHLITATGQRVTLRCSPRSGDLSVYWYQQSLDQGLQFLIQYYNGEERAKGNILERFSAQQFPDLHSELNLSSLELGDSALYFCASSVGRVNYEQYFGPGTRLTVT.

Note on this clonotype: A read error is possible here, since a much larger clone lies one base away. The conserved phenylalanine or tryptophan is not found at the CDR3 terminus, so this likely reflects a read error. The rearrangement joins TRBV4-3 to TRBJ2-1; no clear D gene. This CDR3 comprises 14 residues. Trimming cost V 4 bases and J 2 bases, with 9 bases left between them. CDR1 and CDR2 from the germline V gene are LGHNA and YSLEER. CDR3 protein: CASSPRRAYNEQFI. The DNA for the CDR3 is TGCGCCAGCAGCCCCCGTCGGGCCTACAATGAGCAGTTCATC.

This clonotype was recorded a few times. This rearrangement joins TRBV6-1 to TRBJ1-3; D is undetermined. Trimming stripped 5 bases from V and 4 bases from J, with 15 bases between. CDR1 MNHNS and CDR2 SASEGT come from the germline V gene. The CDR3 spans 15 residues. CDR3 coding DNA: TGTGCCAGCAGTCTTGTGTCGGAAGGCGGAAACACCATATATTTT. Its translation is CASSLVSEGGNTIYF.

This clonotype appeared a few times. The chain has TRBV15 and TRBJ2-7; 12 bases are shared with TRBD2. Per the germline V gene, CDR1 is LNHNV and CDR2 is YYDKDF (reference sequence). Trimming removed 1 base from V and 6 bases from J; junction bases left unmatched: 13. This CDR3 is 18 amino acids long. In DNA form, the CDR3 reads TGTGCCACCAGCAGAGGACTAGCGGGAGAAGGGTGGGGGGGCGAGCAGTACTTC. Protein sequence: CATSRGLAGEGWGGEQYF.

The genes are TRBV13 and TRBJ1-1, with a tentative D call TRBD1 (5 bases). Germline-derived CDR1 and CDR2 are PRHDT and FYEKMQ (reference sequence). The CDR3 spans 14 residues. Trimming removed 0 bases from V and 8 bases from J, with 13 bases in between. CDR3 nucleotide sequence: TGTGCCAGCAGCTTAGGACCTGGGGCAGCCGAAGCTTTCTTT. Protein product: CASSLGPGAAEAFF.

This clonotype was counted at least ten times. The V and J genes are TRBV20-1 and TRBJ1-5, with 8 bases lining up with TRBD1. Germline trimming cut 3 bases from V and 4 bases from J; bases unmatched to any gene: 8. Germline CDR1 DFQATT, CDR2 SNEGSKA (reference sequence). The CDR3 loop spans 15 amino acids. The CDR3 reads CSASRTGGGNQPQHF. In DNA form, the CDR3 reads TGCAGTGCTAGTAGAACAGGGGGTGGTAATCAGCCCCAGCATTTT.

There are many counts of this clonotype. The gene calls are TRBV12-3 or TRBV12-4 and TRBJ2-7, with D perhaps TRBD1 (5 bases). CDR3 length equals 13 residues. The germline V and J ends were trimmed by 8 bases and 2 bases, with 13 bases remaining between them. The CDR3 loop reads CASGAGIAYEQYF. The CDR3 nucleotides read TGTGCCAGCGGGGCTGGTATCGCCTACGAGCAGTACTTC.

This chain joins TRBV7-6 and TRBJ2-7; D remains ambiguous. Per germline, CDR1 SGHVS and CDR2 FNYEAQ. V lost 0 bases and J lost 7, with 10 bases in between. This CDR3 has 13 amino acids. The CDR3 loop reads CASSLAEDPEQYF. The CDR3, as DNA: TGTGCCAGCAGCTTAGCCGAGGACCCGGAGCAGTACTTC. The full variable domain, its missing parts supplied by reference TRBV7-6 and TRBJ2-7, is GAGVSQSPRYKVTKRGQDVALRCDPISGHVSLYWYRQALGQGPEFLTYFNYEAQQDKSGLPNDRFSAERPEGSISTLTIQRTEQRDSAMYRCASSLAEDPEQYFGPGTRLTVT.

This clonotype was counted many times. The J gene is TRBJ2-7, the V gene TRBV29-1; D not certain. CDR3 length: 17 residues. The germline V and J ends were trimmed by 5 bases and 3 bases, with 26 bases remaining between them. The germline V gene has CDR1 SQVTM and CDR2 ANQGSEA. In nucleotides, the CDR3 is TGCAGCGTTCGCGGTGGCTCGGCGACCCAAGGTTACTACGAGCAGTACTTC. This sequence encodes CSVRGGSATQGYYEQYF.